This passage covers 25 T cell receptor beta chains from one sample sequenced in a study of siplizumab effects on memory and regulatory T cells. Repertoires were generated with immunoSEQ multiplex PCR, while TCRdb's copy carries only in-frame clones and drops some. The table has approximately 94,000 clones, more than 85% seen once. The sample was CD8+ T cells sorted from blood. These receptors were obtained from a human donor in good health.

The V and J genes are TRBV6-6 and TRBJ2-7; tentatively, D is TRBD2 (5 bases). This CDR3 region has 12 residues. Germline V gene sequence: CDR1 MNHNY, CDR2 SVGAGI (reference sequence). With 6 bases removed from V and 3 bases from J, the gap between germline ends came to 9 bases. DNA of the CDR3: TGTGCCAGCAGGGGAACTAGCTACGAGCAGTACTTC. Protein: CASRGTSYEQYF.

The rearrangement joins TRBV5-4 to TRBJ1-2; tentative D call: TRBD1 (5 bases). CDR3 length: 13 amino acids. V was shortened by 2 bases and J by 8 bases, with 13 bases between the two germline ends. Per the germline V gene, CDR1 is SGHNT and CDR2 is YYREEE (reference sequence). The CDR3 DNA follows: TGTGCCAGCAGCTTTCGAGGGGCCAGAGGCTACACCTTC. It translates to CASSFRGARGYTF.

The chain employs TRBV19 and TRBJ2-7; no firm D call. The V gene's germline CDR1 is LNHDA and CDR2 SQIVND (reference sequence). The CDR3 has 13 residues. Trimming pared 7 bases from V and 2 bases from J, leaving 12 bases between. CDR3 in DNA: TGTGCCAGTACCTCGACGCCCCCCTACGAGCAGTACTTC. Its translation: CASTSTPPYEQYF.

This rearrangement joins TRBV5-4 to TRBJ2-3, with D perhaps matching TRBD2 (5 bases). This CDR3 comprises 15 residues. The germline V gene encodes CDR1 SGHNT and CDR2 YYREEE (reference sequence). Trimming stripped 0 bases from V and 0 bases from J, with 8 bases between. The CDR3 here is CASSLAGRSTDTQYF. DNA of the CDR3: TGTGCCAGCAGCTTGGCGGGAAGGAGCACAGATACGCAGTATTTT.

The V call is TRBV11-2, the J call TRBJ2-7, with a weak D call TRBD2 (5 bases). The CDR3 covers 11 residues. Germline values: CDR1 SGHAT, CDR2 FQNNGV. V shed 1 base and J shed 9 bases, with 7 bases lying between them. CDR3 in amino acids: CASSLGGGQYF. The CDR3 nucleotides read TGTGCCAGCAGCTTAGGAGGAGGGCAGTACTTC.

The rearrangement joins TRBV11-3 to TRBJ1-3; D unresolved. V dropped 4 bases and J dropped 0 bases, with 13 bases sitting between them. Looked up from germline, CDR1 is SGHNT and CDR2 is YENEEA. The CDR3 has 16 residues. The CDR3, as DNA: TGTGCCAGCAGCTCCCTTCGCGTCTCCTCTGGAAACACCATATATTTT. Its translation is CASSSLRVSSGNTIYF. Full variable domain (outside the CDR3, taken from reference TRBV11-3 and TRBJ1-3): EAGVVQSPRYKIIEKKQPVAFWCNPISGHNTLYWYLQNLGQGPELLIRYENEEAVDDSQLPKDRFSAERLKGVDSTLKIQPAELGDSAVYLCASSSLRVSSGNTIYFGEGSWLTVV.

The V call is TRBV9, the J call TRBJ1-2, with TRBD1 matching 11 bases. The CDR3 has 17 residues. V trimming: 7 bases; J trimming: 0 bases; junction bases outside the gene matches: 11. Germline CDR1 and CDR2: SGDLS and YYNGEE. CDR3 sequence (DNA): TGTGCCAGCTCCACGGGACAGGGGGGCCAGACTAACTATGGCTACACCTTC. It translates to CASSTGQGGQTNYGYTF. The entire variable domain, with the rest obtained from reference TRBV9 and TRBJ1-2, is as follows: DSGVTQTPKHLITATGQRVTLRCSPRSGDLSVYWYQQSLDQGLQFLIQYYNGEERAKGNILERFSAQQFPDLHSELNLSSLELGDSALYFCASSTGQGGQTNYGYTFGSGTRLTVV.

Here the CDR3 DNA reads TGTGCCTGGGCTAGCGGGGAACTAGAGACCCAGTACTTC. This codes for CAWASGELETQYF. The rearrangement uses TRBV30 and TRBJ2-5; 9 bases are a match to TRBD2. V was pared by 5 bases and J by 4 bases, with 5 bases of the junction left unmatched. The V gene's germline CDR1 is GTSNPN and CDR2 SVGIG (reference sequence). This CDR3 region has 13 residues.

This clone appeared a single time. This chain uses TRBV7-2 with TRBJ2-7, with TRBD1 as a possible D gene (6 bases). CDR1 SGHTA and CDR2 FQGNSA come from the germline V gene. The V end lost 5 bases, the J end lost 3 bases, and 17 bases lay between the germline ends. The CDR3 runs to 15 residues. CDR3 nucleotide sequence: TGTGCCAGCAGCGAGAACAGGGAATGGAACTACGAGCAGTACTTC. Translated, it gives CASSENREWNYEQYF.

In its sample, this clone was seen once. The rearrangement uses TRBV6-1 and TRBJ2-1; 9 positions match TRBD2. Germline lookup yields CDR1 MNHNS and CDR2 SASEGT. Trimming at V came to 2 bases and at J to 8 bases, leaving 13 bases not matched to a gene. The CDR3 has 17 amino acids. CDR3 DNA sequence: TGTGCCAGCAGTGAATTTCGAGCGGGAGGCTTAGGCGATGAGCAGTTCTTC. This translates into CASSEFRAGGLGDEQFF.

The chain uses TRBV6-1 and TRBJ1-5; 7 bases align to TRBD1. The length of the CDR3 is 18 residues. The germline V gene has CDR1 MNHNS and CDR2 SASEGT. V dropped 6 bases and J dropped 0; count of bases not matched to a gene: 14. The CDR3 DNA is TGTGCCAGCAGAGAAAGGGGGACAGAATACTATAGCAATCAGCCCCAGCATTTT. Protein: CASRERGTEYYSNQPQHF.

The rearrangement links TRBV29-1 to TRBJ2-7; the D gene is possibly TRBD1 (6 bases). The CDR3 totals 12 residues. Germline loops: CDR1 SQVTM, CDR2 ANQGSEA. With 2 bases removed from V and 6 bases from J, the gap between germline ends came to 11 bases. The CDR3 loop reads CSVELGAGEQYF. In DNA form, the CDR3 reads TGCAGCGTTGAACTGGGGGCAGGCGAGCAGTACTTC.

This chain connects TRBV7-2 to TRBJ1-1; TRBD1 aligns across 7 bases. Trimming took 4 bases from V and 5 from J; bases not matched to a gene: 7. Per germline, CDR1 SGHTA and CDR2 FQGNSA. This CDR3 has 14 amino acids. The DNA for the CDR3 is TGTGCCAGCAGCTACACAGGGGAATTAACTGAAGCTTTCTTT. Translated, it gives CASSYTGELTEAFF.

J is TRBJ2-7 and V is TRBV5-1; 7 bases map to TRBD1. The trim removed 0 bases at V and 5 bases at J, leaving 5 bases unmatched. The CDR3 has 14 residues. Germline CDR1 and CDR2: SGHRS and YFSETQ. CDR3 region: CASSLGQGIDEQYF. CDR3 coding DNA: TGCGCCAGCAGCTTGGGACAGGGAATCGACGAGCAGTACTTC. Full variable domain (rest looked up from reference TRBV5-1 and TRBJ2-7): KAGVTQTPRYLIKTRGQQVTLSCSPISGHRSVSWYQQTPGQGLQFLFEYFSETQRNKGNFPGRFSGRQFSNSRSEMNVSTLELGDSALYLCASSLGQGIDEQYFGPGTRLTVT.

The rearrangement links TRBV29-1 to TRBJ1-2, with a weak D call TRBD1 (6 bases). V was clipped by 6 bases and J by 4 bases, with 18 bases between them. Germline lookup yields CDR1 SQVTM and CDR2 ANQGSEA. CDR3 length: 14 residues. The CDR3 DNA follows: TGCAGCGTGGACCAGACAGGAAACGGCTATGGCTACACCTTC. It yields the protein CSVDQTGNGYGYTF.

This sequence joins TRBV2 and TRBJ1-5; no definite D call. V was cut by 3 bases and J by 8 bases, with 14 bases left in between. Germline CDR1 SNHLY, CDR2 FYNNEI. The CDR3 runs to 14 residues. This CDR3 reads CASSDFGVAEPQHF. The CDR3 DNA reads TGTGCCAGCAGTGATTTCGGGGTGGCGGAGCCCCAGCATTTT.

This chain uses TRBV7-9 with TRBJ1-1; weak D call: TRBD1 (5 bases). This CDR3 is built from 15 residues. V lost 1 base and J lost 0, with 9 bases in between. Germline V gene sequence: CDR1 SEHNR, CDR2 FQNEAQ (reference sequence). The CDR3 sequence: CASSLGQGMNTEAFF. The DNA of the CDR3 is TGTGCCAGCAGCTTAGGGCAGGGAATGAACACTGAAGCTTTCTTT.

The gene calls are TRBV4-1 and TRBJ2-5; 9 positions agree with TRBD2. The CDR3 sequence is 19 residues long. Germline-derived CDR1 and CDR2 are MGHRA and YSYEKL. The V gene end was trimmed by 4 bases and the J gene end by 1 base; junction bases not matched to a gene: 16. CDR3 nucleotide sequence: TGCGCCAGCAGCCCCAGAGGGAGGCTAGCGGGGCCCCGCCAAGAGACCCAGTACTTC. Translating gives CASSPRGRLAGPRQETQYF.

The chain employs TRBV4-1 and TRBJ2-4, with D possibly being TRBD2 (5 bases). The CDR3 consists of 17 residues. V was clipped by 0 bases and J by 15 bases, with 27 bases between them. Germline CDR1 is MGHRA and CDR2 is YSYEKL. The CDR3 here is CASSQDSTSPGFGDRYF. The CDR3 DNA reads TGCGCCAGCAGCCAAGATTCTACCAGCCCGGGGTTCGGTGATCGGTACTTC.

CDR3 in amino acids: CASSAQGMNTEAFF. The CDR3 region has the DNA TGTGCCAGCAGTGCACAGGGCATGAACACTGAAGCTTTCTTT. The chain couples TRBV27 to TRBJ1-1; weak D call: TRBD1 (6 bases). CDR1 is MNHEY, CDR2 SMNVEV, per germline (reference sequence). With 5 bases removed from V and 0 bases from J, the gap between germline ends came to 10 bases. The length of the CDR3 is 14 residues.

The chain is built from TRBV5-5 and TRBJ1-4; 9 bases are shared with TRBD1. CDR3 length: 14 amino acids. Germline trimming cut 4 bases from V and 7 bases from J; bases unmatched to any gene: 5. CDR1 and CDR2 from the germline V gene are SGHKS and YYEKEE (reference sequence). CDR3 DNA: TGTGCCAGCAGCCTACAGGGGGCAAGTGAAAAACTGTTTTTT. Translating gives CASSLQGASEKLFF. Complete variable domain (other parts from reference TRBV5-5 and TRBJ1-4): DAGVTQSPTHLIKTRGQQVTLRCSPISGHKSVSWYQQVLGQGPQFIFQYYEKEERGRGNFPDRFSARQFPNYSSELNVNALLLGDSALYLCASSLQGASEKLFFGSGTQLSVL.

The chain combines TRBV5-1 with TRBJ1-1, with D unclear. V was clipped by 4 bases and J by 1 base, with 8 bases between them. The germline V gene encodes CDR1 SGHRS and CDR2 YFSETQ. CDR3 length equals 13 residues. The CDR3: CASSPTPNTEAFF. CDR3 DNA sequence: TGCGCCAGCAGCCCGACACCGAACACTGAAGCTTTCTTT. The full variable domain, its missing parts supplied by reference TRBV5-1 and TRBJ1-1, is KAGVTQTPRYLIKTRGQQVTLSCSPISGHRSVSWYQQTPGQGLQFLFEYFSETQRNKGNFPGRFSGRQFSNSRSEMNVSTLELGDSALYLCASSPTPNTEAFFGQGTRLTVV.

The V gene is TRBV9, the J gene TRBJ1-5, with D tentatively TRBD1 (6 bases). CDR3 length equals 15 residues. Trimming removed 1 base from V and 5 bases from J, with 13 bases in between. CDR1 SGDLS and CDR2 YYNGEE come from the germline V gene. The CDR3 DNA follows: TGTGCCAGCAGCGTAACCTACAGGGAGGATCAGCCCCAGCATTTT. Protein sequence: CASSVTYREDQPQHF.

The rearrangement links TRBV7-6 to TRBJ1-1; the D is unclear. Trimming took 2 bases from V and 4 from J, leaving 11 bases between them. The germline V gene encodes CDR1 SGHVS and CDR2 FNYEAQ. The CDR3 sequence is 14 residues long. The CDR3 here is CASSLHGGATEAFF. The CDR3 DNA follows: TGTGCCAGCAGCTTACACGGCGGTGCCACTGAAGCTTTCTTT.

This chain uses TRBV7-6 with TRBJ2-7; the match to TRBD2 covers 7 bases. This CDR3 region has 14 residues. Germline V lookup: CDR1 SGHVS, CDR2 FNYEAQ. V shed 4 bases, J shed 2 bases, and the junction held 5 bases outside the gene matches. CDR3 DNA: TGTGCCAGCAGCTCCGGGGGAGGGGCCTACGAGCAGTACTTC. Amino acids: CASSSGGGAYEQYF.